This T cell receptor (beta chain) was observed in a study of blood T cell repertoires in COVID-19. About the research overall: The United States, Italy and Spain were the sources of the acute and convalescent COVID-19 samples. PBMCs, B-cell-depleted T cells, or T cells provided the cDNA or gDNA that made up the material.

Trimming cost V 8 bases and J 1 base, with 12 bases left between them. CDR3 length: 13 residues. Per germline, CDR1 SEHNR and CDR2 FQNEAQ (reference sequence). Methods used by the authors: How many nucleated cells were present was estimated from reference gene primer amplification. The repertoire was sequenced with immunoSEQ multiplex PCR; TCRdb's copy has only in-frame clones and lacks some. The V and J calls and clone size are taken from that table; D and trimming were inferred from the DNA. The data contain about 79,000 clones, roughly 90% of them seen just once; the ten biggest clones take up over 11%.

Sequenced input: peripheral blood. The rearrangement joins TRBV7-9 to TRBJ2-7, with a tentative D call TRBD2 (5 bases). The TCR originated in a man between 70 and 80 years old with active or convalescent COVID-19. The CDR3: CASEGDGSYEQYF. The CDR3 coding sequence is TGTGCCAGCGAGGGAGATGGATCCTACGAGCAGTACTTC. Combining the CDR3 with reference TRBV7-9 and TRBJ2-7 gives the whole variable domain DTGVSQNPRHKITKRGQNVTFRCDPISEHNRLYWYRQTLGQGPEFLTYFQNEAQLEKSRLLSDRFSAERPKGSFSTLEIQRTEQGDSAMYLCASEGDGSYEQYFGPGTRLTVT.